This T cell receptor beta chain was sequenced for a study of tumor-infiltrating lymphocytes in oesophageal squamous cell carcinoma. This clonotype was recorded only once. One end of the junction is discordant with germline, which a read error may explain. TCRdb passed the PCR reads through MiXCR, listing each CDR3 protein once. The sample consists of approximately 20,000 distinct CDR3 sequences, roughly two fifths of them appearing once. There are 13 residues in the CDR3. In germline, CDR1 is LNHNV, CDR2 YYDKDF (reference sequence). J is TRBJ2-5 and V is TRBV15; D is unresolved. The sequencing sample was made of esophageal tumor tissue. This TCR came from a male donor with esophageal squamous cell carcinoma. The CDR3 spells CATGRPNPKTQYF. DNA for the CDR3: TGTGCCACCGGCAGGCCGAACCCTAAGACCCAGTACTTC.